This T cell receptor (beta chain) was captured by sequencing in a study of T cells in tuberculosis. Study information: This South African cohort compared adolescents with or without latent tuberculosis against adults with active tuberculosis.

A remark on this clone: One junction end disagrees with the germline gene, perhaps due to a read error.

Time point in this sample: new active TB diagnosis, blood taken before or within 7 days of starting treatment. Patients were newly diagnosed, HIV-seronegative, and aged 18 or older. Each donor contributed 85,000 to 100,000 T cells on average, unsorted. The CDR3 runs to 13 residues. Germline V gives CDR1 SSHAT, CDR2 FNYEAQ (reference sequence). Data came from immunoSEQ multiplex PCR; TCRdb stores just in-frame clones and leaves some out. The data contain 25,000 to 35,000 clones, roughly nine tenths of them singletons. The starting material was PBMCs, obtained at tuberculosis diagnosis. The TCR was taken from an adult with tuberculosis. This chain connects TRBV7-7 to TRBJ1-1, with unresolved D. The CDR3 DNA reads TGTGCTAGCAGCTTACAGATGAACACTGAAGCTTTCTTT. Its translation: CASSLQMNTEAFF. The full variable domain, with the rest looked up from reference TRBV7-7 and TRBJ1-1, is GAGVSQSPRYKVTKRGQDVTLRCDPISSHATLYWYQQALGQGPEFLTYFNYEAQPDKSGLPSDRFSAERPEGSISTLTIQRTEQRDSAMYRCASSLQMNTEAFFGQGTRLTVV.